Listed here are 28 T cell receptor beta chains from one sample, sequenced in a study of PD-1 blockade in classical Hodgkin lymphoma. Repertoires were generated with immunoSEQ multiplex PCR, while TCRdb's copy carries only in-frame clones and drops some. The table lists about 46,000 clones, around three quarters of them singletons. Relapse was seen in all patients after autologous stem cell transplantation, and brentuximab vedotin exposure was variable. The input for sequencing was peripheral blood mononuclear cells (PBMCs), taken before the second cycle of nivolumab. These receptors were collected from a human donor with classical Hodgkin lymphoma.

The CDR3 protein is CASSKRCLKPRGNIQYF. DNA for the CDR3: TGTGCCAGCAGCAAACGTTGCCTAAAGCCACGGGGAAACATTCAGTACTTC. J is TRBJ2-4 and V is TRBV21-1; the D call TRBD2 from the table was never checked on the DNA. TRBV21-1 is shown as a pseudogene. The CDR3 runs to 17 residues.

DNA for the CDR3: TGCGCCAGCAGCTTGGGTTGGAGAAACTGGGACGAGCAGTACTTC. Its protein product is CASSLGWRNWDEQYF. V and J are TRBV5-1 and TRBJ2-5; D not resolved. The DNA end is more similar to TRBJ2-7, so the J call may be wrong. Germline V gene lookup returns CDR1 SGHRS and CDR2 YFSETQ. The CDR3 totals 15 residues.

The gene calls are TRBV10-3 and TRBJ1-1; 11 bases line up with TRBD1. The CDR3 has 18 amino acids. Trimming removed 3 bases from V and 1 base from J; junction bases left unmatched: 10. Germline V gene data show CDR1 as ENHRY and CDR2 as SYGVKD. The CDR3 loop reads CAISDSPGQGAGNTEAFF. In DNA, the CDR3 is TGTGCCATCAGTGACTCTCCCGGACAGGGGGCGGGGAACACTGAAGCTTTCTTT.

V gene TRBV10-3 combines with J gene TRBJ1-3; D is ambiguous. Germline V lookup: CDR1 ENHRY, CDR2 SYGVKD. This CDR3 has 13 amino acids. Trimming removed 1 base from V and 4 bases from J, with 5 bases in between. The CDR3 DNA reads as TGTGCCATCAGTGAGTTTGCGGGAAACACCATATATTTT. Protein: CAISEFAGNTIYF.

The chain is built from TRBV5-4 and TRBJ2-7; D remains ambiguous. CDR1 is SGHNT, CDR2 YYREEE, per germline (reference sequence). This CDR3 is built from 13 residues. V dropped 2 bases and J dropped 5 bases, with 11 bases sitting between them. The CDR3 protein is CASSLALRHEQYF. In DNA, the CDR3 is TGTGCCAGCAGCTTAGCCCTACGACACGAGCAGTACTTC.

In its sample, this clone was seen a few times. CDR3 coding DNA: TGTGCCAGCAGTTTTGGTACAGGGGGTCCGGGGGGCACTGAAGCTTTCTTT. Translation: CASSFGTGGPGGTEAFF. The V gene is TRBV28, the J gene TRBJ1-1; TRBD1 aligns across 8 bases. Trimming cost V 3 bases and J 4 bases; bases outside gene matches: 13. Per the germline V gene, CDR1 is MDHEN and CDR2 is SYDVKM. CDR3 length: 17 amino acids.

This chain's CDR3 is CASSMGRTDTQYF. The CDR3 coding sequence is TGTGCCAGTAGTATGGGTCGCACAGATACGCAGTATTTT. The chain has TRBV19 and TRBJ2-3; D is ambiguous. The germline CDR1 and CDR2 sequences are LNHDA and SQIVND (reference sequence). The CDR3 sequence is 13 residues long. The V end was cut by 3 bases, the J end by 1 base, with 5 bases between.

The chain couples TRBV30 to TRBJ1-1; no reliable D call. This CDR3 is 12 amino acids long. V lost 4 bases and J lost 1, with 7 bases in between. Germline V lookup: CDR1 GTSNPN, CDR2 SVGIG (reference sequence). The CDR3 coding sequence is TGTGCCTGGATGGCAGCGAACACTGAAGCTTTCTTT. This gives the protein CAWMAANTEAFF.

The gene calls are TRBV11-1 and TRBJ2-3, with D maybe TRBD2 (6 bases). Trimming pared 3 bases from V and 5 bases from J, leaving 9 bases between. Per the germline V gene, CDR1 is SGHAT and CDR2 is FQDESV (reference sequence). The CDR3 covers 13 residues. The CDR3 DNA reads as TGTGCCAGCAGCTTGTCGGGAGTAGATACGCAGTATTTT. Translation gives CASSLSGVDTQYF.

The rearrangement links TRBV18 to TRBJ2-2, with 7 bases matching TRBD2. Germline CDR1 is KGHSH and CDR2 is LQKENI. Unmatched junction bases numbered 0, after V lost 3 bases and J lost 5 bases. The CDR3 totals 13 residues. The DNA of the CDR3 is TGTGCCAGCTCACCTAGCGGGACCGGGGAGCTGTTTTTT. It specifies CASSPSGTGELFF. The full variable domain, with the rest looked up from reference TRBV18 and TRBJ2-2, is NAGVMQNPRHLVRRRGQEARLRCSPMKGHSHVYWYRQLPEEGLKFMVYLQKENIIDESGMPKERFSAEFPKEGPSILRIQQVVRGDSAAYFCASSPSGTGELFFGEGSRLTVL.

The chain joins TRBV11-2 to TRBJ1-2; no firm D call. Trimming took 0 bases from V and 7 from J, leaving 18 bases between them. The CDR3 consists of 16 residues. Germline V gene sequence: CDR1 SGHAT, CDR2 FQNNGV. The DNA of the CDR3 is TGTGCCAGCAGCTTAGATCTAGGCAGCAGCTTTGGTGGCTACACCTTC. Translated, it gives CASSLDLGSSFGGYTF.

The chain has TRBV5-3 and TRBJ1-5, with 8 positions matching TRBD1. TRBV5-3 carries the ORF label, with uncertain function. This CDR3 is 19 amino acids long. J gave up 0 bases and V 2 bases, and 13 bases lay outside the gene matches. The CDR3 protein is CARSFHYGTGNYSNQPQHF. CDR3 sequence (DNA): TGTGCCAGAAGCTTTCATTACGGGACAGGAAACTATAGCAATCAGCCCCAGCATTTT.

This clone is a singleton in its sample. The CDR3 bases are TGCGCCAGCAGTCATTGGGAACTGAACACTGAAGCTTTCTTT. It encodes CASSHWELNTEAFF. The V and J genes are TRBV23-1 and TRBJ1-1; D not resolved. TRBV23-1 is given ORF status, its function remaining uncertain. Trimming removed 3 bases from V and 0 bases from J, with 8 bases in between. The CDR3 loop spans 14 amino acids.

This chain joins TRBV30 and TRBJ1-6, with D unresolved. V dropped 5 bases and J dropped 7 bases, with 12 bases sitting between them. Germline V gene sequence: CDR1 GTSNPN, CDR2 SVGIG (reference sequence). There are 13 residues in the CDR3. The DNA for the CDR3 is TGTGCCTGGGCCGGGCTTTACAATTCACCCCTCCACTTT. Translation gives CAWAGLYNSPLHF.

The chain combines TRBV7-9 with TRBJ2-2, with 12 bases that match TRBD2. J lost 4 bases, V lost 2 bases, and 11 bases had no gene match. CDR1 SEHNR and CDR2 FQNEAQ come from the germline V gene (reference sequence). The CDR3 is made up of 19 amino acids. The chain's CDR3 is CASSLPFRTSGKSTGELFF. The DNA for the CDR3 is TGTGCCAGCAGCTTACCCTTTAGGACTAGCGGGAAGAGCACCGGGGAGCTGTTTTTT.

This clone showed up just a few times. This chain joins TRBV30 and TRBJ1-6, with D uncertain. The V and J ends lost 3 bases and 7 bases respectively, with 13 bases between them. The germline gives CDR1 GTSNPN, CDR2 SVGIG (reference sequence). The CDR3 has 14 amino acids. In DNA form, the CDR3 reads TGTGCCTGGAGCGGACCGACGGACAATTCACCCCTCCACTTT. Residues: CAWSGPTDNSPLHF.

In this sample, this clone turned up many times. The J gene is TRBJ1-2, the V gene TRBV6-6, with D hard to call. V gave up 6 bases and J gave up 7 bases, with 15 bases separating them. Germline CDR1 is MNHNY and CDR2 is SVGAGI (reference sequence). There are 13 residues in the CDR3. CDR3 DNA sequence: TGTGCCAGCAGGAAGGACCTCACGGCTGGCTACACCTTC. Protein: CASRKDLTAGYTF.

J is TRBJ2-4 and V is TRBV2, with TRBD2 matching over 8 bases. The CDR3 is made up of 17 amino acids. Germline V gives CDR1 SNHLY, CDR2 FYNNEI. The trim removed 4 bases at V and 4 bases at J, leaving 12 bases unmatched. CDR3 residues: CASSGWEIAGLKNIQYF. In DNA form, the CDR3 reads TGTGCCAGCAGTGGGTGGGAGATAGCGGGGCTAAAAAACATTCAGTACTTC.

The rearrangement uses TRBV5-1 and TRBJ2-7, with D unclear. CDR3 length: 11 amino acids. Germline V CDR1 and CDR2: SGHRS, YFSETQ. Deletions cut 0 bases from V and 5 bases from J, with 3 bases between. The CDR3 region is CASSLEDEQYF. Written as DNA, the CDR3 is TGCGCCAGCAGCTTGGAAGACGAGCAGTACTTC.

This chain links TRBV5-4 with TRBJ1-1; D gene uncertain. Trimming removed 2 bases from V and 1 base from J, with 9 bases in between. Germline V gene lookup returns CDR1 SGHNT and CDR2 YYREEE (reference sequence). The CDR3 loop spans 14 amino acids. The CDR3 protein is CASSFEVSNTEAFF. Here the CDR3 DNA reads TGTGCCAGCAGCTTCGAGGTTTCGAACACTGAAGCTTTCTTT.

This clone was seen just once. The rearrangement links TRBV6-5 to TRBJ2-3, with D perhaps assigned TRBD1 or TRBD2 (5 bases each). The CDR3 is made up of 12 amino acids. V lost 5 bases to trimming and J lost 4 bases, with 7 bases between them. Per germline, CDR1 MNHEY and CDR2 SVGAGI. The CDR3 reads CASSRGADTQYF. The DNA for the CDR3 is TGTGCCAGCAGTCGGGGCGCAGATACGCAGTATTTT.

In its sample, this clone was seen once. The chain links TRBV19 to TRBJ2-1; 8 bases are shared with TRBD2. J was trimmed by 7 bases and V by 4 bases; bases with no gene match: 12. In germline, CDR1 is LNHDA, CDR2 SQIVND (reference sequence). The CDR3 covers 16 residues. The CDR3 protein is CASSTSGTRGSNEQFF. CDR3 coding DNA: TGTGCCAGTAGTACCTCCGGGACTAGAGGCTCGAATGAGCAGTTCTTC.

The rearrangement uses TRBV2 and TRBJ1-1; 8 nucleotides match TRBD1. Trimming at V came to 6 bases and at J to 1 base, leaving 1 base not matched to a gene. Per germline, CDR1 SNHLY and CDR2 FYNNEI. This CDR3 has 13 amino acids. As DNA, the CDR3 is TGTGCCAGCAGGGGACAGGCGAACACTGAAGCTTTCTTT. Translating gives CASRGQANTEAFF.

The chain recombines TRBV7-2 with TRBJ1-3, with D tentatively TRBD1 (5 bases). This CDR3 spans 16 amino acids. Germline lookup yields CDR1 SGHTA and CDR2 FQGNSA. Trimming removed 5 bases from V and 2 bases from J, with 16 bases in between. CDR3 residues: CASSPMPGEAGNTIYF. The CDR3 DNA is TGTGCCAGCAGCCCAATGCCGGGGGAAGCTGGAAACACCATATATTTT.

The CDR3 loop reads CASSGLAGYTGELFF. For the CDR3, the DNA is TGTGCCAGTAGCGGACTAGCGGGATACACCGGGGAGCTGTTTTTT. The chain recombines TRBV19 with TRBJ2-2; 12 positions agree with TRBD2. After removal of 6 bases from V and 3 bases from J, the junction contained 2 bases not matched to a gene. Germline CDR1 LNHDA, CDR2 SQIVND (reference sequence). The CDR3 extends over 15 amino acids.

The J gene is TRBJ2-1, the V gene TRBV7-3; TRBD1 or TRBD2 may be the D gene (6 bases each). V lost 3 bases and J lost 6, with 15 bases in between. This CDR3 contains 15 residues. From germline, CDR1 is SGHTA and CDR2 FQGTGA. The CDR3 is CASSLGDGGLNEQFF. CDR3 in DNA: TGTGCCAGCAGCTTGGGAGACGGGGGCCTCAATGAGCAGTTCTTC.

This sequence joins TRBV13 and TRBJ1-1, with TRBD1 as a possible D gene (5 bases). This CDR3 has 13 amino acids. Germline CDR1 reads PRHDT; CDR2 reads FYEKMQ (reference sequence). V lost 2 bases and J 4 bases, leaving 8 bases between the germline ends. CDR3 DNA: TGTGCCAGCAGCTTACGGGGGAGCACTGAAGCTTTCTTT. Its translation is CASSLRGSTEAFF.

This chain connects TRBV19 to TRBJ1-2, with D perhaps TRBD1 (6 bases). The CDR3 sequence is 15 residues long. Germline V CDR1 and CDR2: LNHDA, SQIVND (reference sequence). With 4 bases removed from V and 4 bases from J, the gap between germline ends came to 16 bases. CDR3 sequence: CASSTLQGRGYGYTF. CDR3 bases: TGTGCCAGTAGTACCCTACAGGGTAGAGGCTATGGCTACACCTTC. The whole variable domain, filled in from reference TRBV19 and TRBJ1-2, reads DGGITQSPKYLFRKEGQNVTLSCEQNLNHDAMYWYRQDPGQGLRLIYYSQIVNDFQKGDIAEGYSVSREKKESFPLTVTSAQKNPTAFYLCASSTLQGRGYGYTFGSGTRLTVV.